These 17 T cell receptor beta chains were all obtained from the same sample, sequenced in a study of blood T cell repertoires in COVID-19. Produced via immunoSEQ multiplex PCR; TCRdb's table is partial and in-frame only. Of around 250,000 clones in the sample, approximately 82% are singletons; the top ten hold about 1.9%. The sample comprised peripheral blood. The receptors shown here come from an elderly woman with acute or convalescent COVID-19.

The V gene is TRBV28, the J gene TRBJ1-5, with D possibly being TRBD1 (6 bases). The ends were cut back, 8 bases at V and 0 bases at J, with 11 bases in the middle. Germline lookup yields CDR1 MDHEN and CDR2 SYDVKM. The CDR3 runs to 14 residues. The CDR3 here is CASYPGASNQPQHF. The CDR3, as DNA: TGTGCCAGCTACCCAGGGGCTAGCAATCAGCCCCAGCATTTT.

The genes are TRBV7-9 and TRBJ2-3; 7 nucleotides align to TRBD1. J gave up 0 bases and V 5 bases, and 5 bases lay outside the gene matches. Per germline, CDR1 SEHNR and CDR2 FQNEAQ (reference sequence). This CDR3 is built from 15 residues. CDR3 in DNA: TGTGCCAGCAGCCCGGGGACAGCTAGCACAGATACGCAGTATTTT. Translation gives CASSPGTASTDTQYF.

The chain combines TRBV7-9 with TRBJ2-4; maybe TRBD2 (7 bases). CDR1 SEHNR and CDR2 FQNEAQ come from the germline V gene (reference sequence). This CDR3 region has 13 residues. V was pared by 5 bases and J by 10 bases, with 15 bases between. The CDR3 DNA reads as TGTGCCAGCAGCACGCAGGGGAGGGTTATTCAGTACTTC. Protein: CASSTQGRVIQYF. Filled out from reference TRBV7-9 and TRBJ2-4, the complete variable domain reads DTGVSQNPRHKITKRGQNVTFRCDPISEHNRLYWYRQTLGQGPEFLTYFQNEAQLEKSRLLSDRFSAERPKGSFSTLEIQRTEQGDSAMYLCASSTQGRVIQYFGAGTRLSVL.

This clone was found a few times. The V call is TRBV3-1 (or the pseudogene TRBV3-2), the J call TRBJ2-1, with 13 nucleotides matching TRBD2. CDR1 LGHDT and CDR2 YNNKEL come from the germline V gene (reference sequence). The CDR3 has 15 residues. With 1 base clipped from V and 12 bases from J, the junction kept 6 bases outside the gene matches. In DNA form, the CDR3 reads TGTGCCAGCAGCCAAGGACTAGCGGGGGGCCTAGGGCAGTTCTTC. Its protein is CASSQGLAGGLGQFF.

The chain joins TRBV24-1 to TRBJ2-5, with TRBD2 identical over 7 bases. This CDR3 contains 16 residues. V shed 4 bases, J shed 0 bases, and the junction held 7 bases outside the gene matches. CDR1 is KGHDR, CDR2 SFDVKD, per germline. The CDR3 DNA is TGTGCCACCAGTGAAATAGCGGGTCCCCACCAAGAGACCCAGTACTTC. Translation: CATSEIAGPHQETQYF.

The rearrangement joins TRBV10-3 to TRBJ1-1; D might be TRBD1 (6 bases). CDR3 length: 15 residues. The germline V and J ends were trimmed by 3 bases and 3 bases, with 14 bases remaining between them. Germline CDR1 reads ENHRY; CDR2 reads SYGVKD. Written as DNA, the CDR3 is TGTGCCATCAGTGACCCAGGGAGGGGGGACACTGAAGCTTTCTTT. This translates into CAISDPGRGDTEAFF.

The chain links TRBV2 to TRBJ1-2; tentative D call: TRBD1 (5 bases). Germline V lookup: CDR1 SNHLY, CDR2 FYNNEI. The CDR3 spans 13 residues. With 9 bases removed from V and 2 bases from J, the gap between germline ends came to 13 bases. The CDR3 coding sequence is TGTGCCAGACAACCGGACACCAACTATGGCTACACCTTC. It translates to CARQPDTNYGYTF. Looking up the rest from reference TRBV2 and TRBJ1-2 gives the full variable domain: EPEVTQTPSHQVTQMGQEVILRCVPISNHLYFYWYRQILGQKVEFLVSFYNNEISEKSEIFDDQFSVERPDGSNFTLKIRSTKLEDSAMYFCARQPDTNYGYTFGSGTRLTVV.

The J gene is TRBJ1-5, the V gene TRBV19, with unresolved D. V dropped 1 base and J dropped 2 bases, with 12 bases sitting between them. CDR1 and CDR2 (germline): LNHDA, SQIVND (reference sequence). The CDR3 has 16 amino acids. CDR3 protein: CASSIGVGQGNQPQHF. DNA for the CDR3: TGTGCCAGTAGTATAGGGGTTGGGCAGGGCAATCAGCCCCAGCATTTT. Full variable domain (outside the CDR3, taken from reference TRBV19 and TRBJ1-5): DGGITQSPKYLFRKEGQNVTLSCEQNLNHDAMYWYRQDPGQGLRLIYYSQIVNDFQKGDIAEGYSVSREKKESFPLTVTSAQKNPTAFYLCASSIGVGQGNQPQHFGDGTRLSIL.

This chain joins TRBV5-1 and TRBJ2-2; 12 bases align to TRBD1. The CDR3 is 17 amino acids. The germline gives CDR1 SGHRS, CDR2 YFSETQ. Unmatched junction bases numbered 5, after V lost 0 bases and J lost 5 bases. The CDR3 DNA reads as TGCGCCAGCAGCTTGGGGGGACAGGGGGCGAGTACCGGGGAGCTGTTTTTT. It encodes CASSLGGQGASTGELFF.

There are a few counts of this clone. The J gene is TRBJ1-5, the V gene TRBV27; unclear D gene. V lost 6 bases to trimming and J lost 4 bases, with 10 bases between them. CDR3 length: 13 amino acids. Germline V gene lookup returns CDR1 MNHEY and CDR2 SMNVEV (reference sequence). CDR3 in amino acids: CASRSRGNQPQHF. CDR3 coding DNA: TGTGCCAGCAGGAGTCGAGGAAATCAGCCCCAGCATTTT.

The chain has TRBV5-1 and TRBJ2-6; possibly TRBD2 for D (5 bases). The CDR3 is made up of 18 amino acids. Trimming removed 0 bases from V and 0 bases from J, with 13 bases in between. Germline CDR1 and CDR2: SGHRS and YFSETQ. In nucleotides, the CDR3 is TGCGCCAGCAGCTTGGAGGCGACGGGAAGCTCTGGGGCCAACGTCCTGACTTTC. Translating gives CASSLEATGSSGANVLTF.

For the CDR3, the DNA is TGTGCCAGCAGTGAAAGGGGACAGGGGGCGGCCCAAAACATTCAGTACTTC. Amino acids: CASSERGQGAAQNIQYF. V usage is TRBV6-1 and J usage is TRBJ2-4; 12 bases match TRBD1. Germline V gene sequence: CDR1 MNHNS, CDR2 SASEGT. J gave up 5 bases and V 2 bases, and 7 bases lay outside the gene matches. This CDR3 has 17 residues.

This chain joins TRBV6-6 and TRBJ1-6; 10 positions agree with TRBD1. Germline assignment: CDR1 MNHNY and CDR2 SVGAGI (reference sequence). J lost 15 bases, V lost 7 bases, and 15 bases had no gene match. CDR3 length equals 15 residues. The DNA of the CDR3 is TGTGCCAGCACCCCACCGGGACAGGGGACACAATTCCTCCACTTT. It codes for CASTPPGQGTQFLHF.

The chain is built from TRBV19 and TRBJ1-5; 11 bases map to TRBD1. V gave up 7 bases and J gave up 3 bases; unmatched junction bases: 5. This CDR3 spans 15 amino acids. Germline values: CDR1 LNHDA, CDR2 SQIVND (reference sequence). CDR3 region: CASTTDRGLNQPQHF. The DNA of the CDR3 is TGTGCCAGTACCACGGACAGGGGGCTCAATCAGCCCCAGCATTTT.

In this sample, this clone turned up once. J is TRBJ1-6 and V is TRBV5-6; D gene ambiguous. From germline, CDR1 is SGHDT and CDR2 YYEEEE. Trimming took 1 base from V and 7 from J, leaving 3 bases between them. CDR3 length equals 12 residues. CDR3 nucleotides: TGTGCCAGCAGCTTGTCAAATTCACCCCTCCACTTT. It specifies CASSLSNSPLHF.

V is TRBV6-5 and J is TRBJ1-1; D may be TRBD1 (6 bases). The CDR3 extends over 12 amino acids. Trimming took off 7 bases at V and 6 bases at J, with 12 bases between the two ends. Germline V lookup: CDR1 MNHEY, CDR2 SVGAGI. CDR3 in amino acids: CASNTRGSEAFF. The CDR3 DNA sequence: TGTGCCAGCAACACAAGGGGGTCTGAAGCTTTCTTT.

The genes are TRBV10-3 and TRBJ2-2, with D uncertain. CDR1 ENHRY and CDR2 SYGVKD come from the germline V gene. Deletions cut 3 bases from V and 3 bases from J, with 2 bases between. The CDR3 is 12 residues long. The CDR3 protein is CAISDYTGELFF. In DNA form, the CDR3 reads TGTGCCATCAGTGACTACACCGGGGAGCTGTTTTTT.